The sample holds a few counts of the clone carrying this T cell receptor (beta chain). Its antigen is currently unknown. Time point noted: week 5, during vaccination. A single vaccine dose contained 300 ug of mutant IDH1 20-mer peptide, and topical imiquimod was used with it. The donors' diagnosis was new WHO grade 3 or 4 astrocytoma that was IDH1-mutant and ATRX-lost. The repertoire was sequenced with immunoSEQ multiplex PCR; TCRdb's copy has only in-frame clones and lacks some. The repertoire holds about 40,000 clones, 91% seen once, with approximately 2.4% in the top ten. The V end was cut by 0 bases, the J end by 0 bases, with 6 bases between. CDR1 and CDR2 from the germline V gene are LNHDA and SQIVND (reference sequence). CDR3 size: 16 residues. This specimen comes from a study of a mutant IDH1 vaccine in newly diagnosed glioma. Across the study: The start of vaccination came 4-6 weeks after radiotherapy alone, or with temozolomide cycles. Study findings and constraints: Pseudoprogression appeared independent of alterations in top peripheral clonotypes. Of all patients, about 94% showed vaccine-induced immune responses.

The receptor's source is a man in his forties or fifties with glioma. The chain carries TRBV19 and TRBJ2-6; D might be TRBD1 or TRBD2, each matching 5 bases. Sequencing was performed on PBMCs, taken from a glioma patient whose treatment included an IDH1 peptide vaccine. The chain's CDR3 is CASSIDGGSGANVLTF. CDR3 bases: TGTGCCAGTAGTATAGATGGGGGCTCTGGGGCCAACGTCCTGACTTTC. The full variable domain, completed using reference TRBV19 and TRBJ2-6, is DGGITQSPKYLFRKEGQNVTLSCEQNLNHDAMYWYRQDPGQGLRLIYYSQIVNDFQKGDIAEGYSVSREKKESFPLTVTSAQKNPTAFYLCASSIDGGSGANVLTFGAGSRLTVL.